This is a list of T cell receptor beta chains from one sample in a study of human T cells and chemical hapten exposure. TCRdb redid the calling of the RACE reads with MiXCR, one entry per CDR3 protein. The repertoire holds fewer than 300,000 distinct CDR3 sequences, with about 7.7% as singletons. Material: whole blood, obtained in connection with sensitization to the hapten diphenylcyclopropenone (DPC). The receptor source for this set is a man between 18 and 35 years old with alopecia areata. Some clones in this sample may be carry-over from other donors' samples. Each CDR3 is given without its conserved first and last residue. Each record gives: V gene, clone size, D gene, CDR3 protein. D genes are given only for firm matches. Size values are once, few and many counts, or a class for expanded clones, and some rows have none.

v_gene: TRBV20-1; abundance: .; d_gene: .; CDR3aa: SARDGAQGYYEQY
v_gene: TRBV7-9; abundance: .; d_gene: .; CDR3aa: ASSLLGGQETQY
v_gene: TRBV10-3; abundance: many; d_gene: TRBD1; CDR3aa: AISDRGRLSTEAF
v_gene: TRBV7-9; abundance: many; d_gene: .; CDR3aa: ASSLSTGYQPQH
v_gene: TRBV7-9; abundance: few; d_gene: .; CDR3aa: ASSLGSTNSYEQY
v_gene: TRBV18; abundance: few; d_gene: .; CDR3aa: ASSPPRTYEQY
v_gene: TRBV7-2; abundance: many; d_gene: TRBD1; CDR3aa: ASSNRTGMNEQY
v_gene: TRBV7-2; abundance: few; d_gene: .; CDR3aa: ASSLASGGNQPQH
v_gene: TRBV29-1; abundance: few; d_gene: .; CDR3aa: SARTANSNQPQH
v_gene: TRBV15; abundance: few; d_gene: .; CDR3aa: ATSRAAPGNQPQH
v_gene: TRBV5-1; abundance: .; d_gene: .; CDR3aa: ASSLADRSLI
v_gene: TRBV3-1; abundance: few; d_gene: .; CDR3aa: ASSQGPESETQY
v_gene: TRBV7-2; abundance: many; d_gene: TRBD2; CDR3aa: ASSFSGGANNEQF
v_gene: TRBV6-2/TRBV6-3; abundance: few; d_gene: TRBD2; CDR3aa: ASSSVTSGGANEQF
v_gene: TRBV25-1; abundance: .; d_gene: .; CDR3aa: ASSGSPGQSTNQPQH
v_gene: TRBV6-6; abundance: .; d_gene: .; CDR3aa: ASSSDAAGKEHEQF
v_gene: TRBV5-5; abundance: few; d_gene: TRBD1; CDR3aa: ASSMTGYRRNQPQH
v_gene: TRBV6-6; abundance: .; d_gene: TRBD1; CDR3aa: ASSYRDRATDTQY
v_gene: TRBV5-1; abundance: few; d_gene: .; CDR3aa: ASSATGRWNEKLF
v_gene: TRBV11-2; abundance: few; d_gene: .; CDR3aa: ASSLGDAGELF
v_gene: TRBV5-6; abundance: many; d_gene: .; CDR3aa: ASSSQQRVHT
v_gene: TRBV29-1; abundance: few; d_gene: .; CDR3aa: SVEGQGRDEQF
v_gene: TRBV3-1; abundance: .; d_gene: .; CDR3aa: ASSQVESNQPQH
v_gene: TRBV6-5; abundance: .; d_gene: TRBD1; CDR3aa: ASSWDRAAYEQY
v_gene: TRBV2; abundance: few; d_gene: TRBD1; CDR3aa: ASSPQGYESPLH
v_gene: TRBV27; abundance: many; d_gene: .; CDR3aa: ASSKVDSNTEAF
v_gene: TRBV10-2; abundance: .; d_gene: TRBD2; CDR3aa: ASSEASGGAGEQF
v_gene: TRBV7-9; abundance: many; d_gene: .; CDR3aa: ASSPDGSNQPQH
v_gene: TRBV12-3/TRBV12-4; abundance: .; d_gene: TRBD1; CDR3aa: ASSLKGTGVNEQF
v_gene: TRBV6-6; abundance: .; d_gene: TRBD2; CDR3aa: ASRVAGGSSGANVLT
v_gene: TRBV4-1; abundance: few; d_gene: .; CDR3aa: ASSQVPTIDTDTQY
v_gene: TRBV2; abundance: .; d_gene: .; CDR3aa: ASYSNRESEAF
v_gene: TRBV7-9; abundance: .; d_gene: .; CDR3aa: ASSLESGGSYNEQF
v_gene: TRBV7-6; abundance: few; d_gene: .; CDR3aa: ASSLAGYETQY
v_gene: TRBV6-2/TRBV6-3; abundance: .; d_gene: .; CDR3aa: ASSSYRDGDEQF
v_gene: TRBV7-8; abundance: .; d_gene: .; CDR3aa: ASSEKGREAF
v_gene: TRBV7-3; abundance: .; d_gene: TRBD1; CDR3aa: ASSPQVLWTGASRGYT
v_gene: TRBV4-1; abundance: .; d_gene: .; CDR3aa: ASSQGIGLGNQPQH
v_gene: TRBV7-8; abundance: few; d_gene: .; CDR3aa: ASSTDRNYEKLF
v_gene: TRBV7-3; abundance: few; d_gene: TRBD1; CDR3aa: ASSVGQGSNTEAF
v_gene: TRBV6-1; abundance: once; d_gene: TRBD1; CDR3aa: ASSSGQGFSTDTQY
v_gene: TRBV4-3; abundance: few; d_gene: TRBD1; CDR3aa: ASSQDWGTGVYGETQY